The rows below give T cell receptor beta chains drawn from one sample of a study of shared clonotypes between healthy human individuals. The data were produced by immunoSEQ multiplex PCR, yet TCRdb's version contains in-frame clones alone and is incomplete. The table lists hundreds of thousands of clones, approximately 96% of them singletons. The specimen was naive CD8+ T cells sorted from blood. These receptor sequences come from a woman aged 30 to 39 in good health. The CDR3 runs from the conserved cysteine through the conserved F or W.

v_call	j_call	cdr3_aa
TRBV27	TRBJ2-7	CASSLQGANEQYF
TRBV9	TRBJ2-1	CASSPPAGSYNEQFF
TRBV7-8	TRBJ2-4	CASSLYRDFFQYF
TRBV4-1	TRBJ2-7	CASSAQQGLLPYEQYF
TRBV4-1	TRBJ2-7	CASSQAPVAGAYEQYF
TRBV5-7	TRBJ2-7	CASSVQRDTPEQYF
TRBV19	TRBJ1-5	CASSTRDQGNQPQHF
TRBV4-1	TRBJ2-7	CASSQDRLAGDEQYF
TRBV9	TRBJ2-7	CASSVLPGQIYEQYF
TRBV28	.	CASRTRKSSYEQYF
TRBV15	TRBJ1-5	CATRTGGNNQPQHF
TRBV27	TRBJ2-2	CASTPLAGRAGELFF
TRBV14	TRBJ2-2	CASSHEPNTGELFF
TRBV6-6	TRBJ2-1	CASRPDTFWNEQFF
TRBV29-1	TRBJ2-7	CSVGGGFSSIYEQYF
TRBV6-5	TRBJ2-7	CASSLQITYEQYF
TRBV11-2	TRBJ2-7	CASSLLSGIYEQYF
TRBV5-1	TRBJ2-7	CASSSVQGLIYEQYF
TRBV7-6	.	CASSLASGDYEQYF
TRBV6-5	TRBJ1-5	CASSLTLGQPQHF
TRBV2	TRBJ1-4	CASSGGQGVSEKLFF
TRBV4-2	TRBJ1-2	CASSPTGGDYGYTF
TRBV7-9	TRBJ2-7	CASSLSRDRSFYEQYF
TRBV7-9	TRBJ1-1	CASSQDSPEAFF
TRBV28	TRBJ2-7	CASSSVGQGELSPYEQYF
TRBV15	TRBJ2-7	CATSREGPGTLSYEQYF
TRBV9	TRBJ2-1	CASSVEGTSVDEQFF
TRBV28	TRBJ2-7	CASSSLAESSYEQYF
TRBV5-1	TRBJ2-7	CASSHGFSYEQYF
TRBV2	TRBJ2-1	CASGPGTSGANEQFF
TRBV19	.	CASSIAILAGDEQYF
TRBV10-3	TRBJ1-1	CAISDPDIAVNPEAFF
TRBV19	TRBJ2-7	CASMSGGLPAEQYF
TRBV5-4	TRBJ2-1	CASTRGANEQFF
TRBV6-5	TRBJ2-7	CASSYSEGGVSYEQYF
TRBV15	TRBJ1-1	CATSSIRGGTEAFF
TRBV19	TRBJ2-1	CASRLRDSTNEQFF
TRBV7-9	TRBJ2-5	CASSSRQGLGETQYF
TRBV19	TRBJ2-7	CASSIGLAASYEQYF
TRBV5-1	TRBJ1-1	CASSLAVNTEAFF